Below, 24 T cell receptor beta chains from the same sample are listed, as sequenced in a study of blood T cell repertoires in COVID-19. The method was immunoSEQ multiplex PCR; TCRdb's version includes in-frame clones alone and lacks a portion of them. This sample carries about 150,000 clones, roughly 88% of them seen once, and the ten largest clones take 0.63%. Sequencing used peripheral blood. These receptor sequences come from a man aged 55 to 70 with COVID-19, enrolled during active disease.

The chain is built from TRBV7-2 and TRBJ1-3, with D possibly TRBD1 on 5 matching bases. The ends were cut back, 5 bases at V and 0 bases at J, with 8 bases in the middle. Germline loops: CDR1 SGHTA, CDR2 FQGNSA. The CDR3 contains 14 residues. The chain's CDR3 is CASSPQGSGNTIYF. In DNA, the CDR3 is TGTGCCAGCAGCCCCCAGGGCTCTGGAAACACCATATATTTT.

This clone has just a few counts. The chain employs TRBV7-3 and TRBJ2-2; a possible D gene is TRBD1 (6 bases). V was pared by 5 bases and J by 7 bases, with 14 bases between. From germline, CDR1 is SGHTA and CDR2 FQGTGA. The CDR3 extends over 14 amino acids. The CDR3 DNA reads TGTGCCAGCAGCCACAGCCGGGACATCGGGGAGCTGTTTTTT. This sequence encodes CASSHSRDIGELFF.

The V and J genes are TRBV7-2 and TRBJ2-3; TRBD1 agrees at 10 bases. CDR1 and CDR2 from the germline V gene are SGHTA and FQGNSA. The CDR3 length is 14 residues. Trimming took 1 base from V and 6 from J; bases not matched to a gene: 1. The CDR3 region is CASSLGTGGDTQYF. The CDR3 DNA follows: TGTGCCAGCAGCTTAGGGACAGGGGGGGATACGCAGTATTTT.

This chain uses TRBV5-1 with TRBJ1-1, with D perhaps TRBD1 (5 bases). Per germline, CDR1 SGHRS and CDR2 YFSETQ. The CDR3 spans 15 residues. V was pared by 2 bases and J by 7 bases, with 18 bases between. The CDR3 reads CASSLSDAGVSEAFF. CDR3 DNA sequence: TGCGCCAGCAGCTTATCCGATGCGGGGGTTAGTGAAGCTTTCTTT.

The rearrangement joins TRBV11-3 to TRBJ1-2, with D unclear. The germline CDR1 and CDR2 sequences are SGHNT and YENEEA. CDR3 length equals 12 residues. Trimming stripped 1 base from V and 10 bases from J, with 10 bases between. DNA of the CDR3: TGTGCCAGCAGCTTAGGCATCTACGACTACACCTTC. It yields the protein CASSLGIYDYTF.

Written as DNA, the CDR3 is TGTGCCAGCTCACAAAATACGGGACAGCAAAATAACTATGGCTACACCTTC. It encodes CASSQNTGQQNNYGYTF. The gene calls are TRBV18 and TRBJ1-2, with TRBD1 identical over 7 bases. The junction had 12 bases not matched to a gene; V was cut back by 4 bases and J by 1 base. The CDR3 spans 17 residues. The germline V gene encodes CDR1 KGHSH and CDR2 LQKENI.

A few counts support this clone. The rearrangement uses TRBV19 and TRBJ2-2; TRBD2 might be the D (6 bases). The V gene's germline CDR1 is LNHDA and CDR2 SQIVND (reference sequence). This CDR3 region has 15 residues. V was clipped by 7 bases and J by 2 bases, with 14 bases between them. DNA for the CDR3: TGTGCCAGTAATCCCGGGACTCTAAACACCGGGGAGCTGTTTTTT. Protein: CASNPGTLNTGELFF.

The chain has TRBV28 and TRBJ2-1; TRBD2 is a possible D gene (5 bases). V lost 8 bases, J lost 0 bases, and 14 bases lay in between. The CDR3 is 15 amino acids. Germline CDR1 MDHEN, CDR2 SYDVKM. The DNA of the CDR3 is TGTGCCAGCCTTGGGAGCGGAAGCTCCTACAATGAGCAGTTCTTC. Amino acids: CASLGSGSSYNEQFF.

The V gene is TRBV18, the J gene TRBJ2-1, with 10 bases fitting TRBD2. CDR1 and CDR2 (germline): KGHSH, LQKENI. The CDR3 has 15 residues. V lost 1 base and J lost 8; bases outside the gene matches: 5. The CDR3 DNA reads TGTGCCAGCTCACCACGGGGGACTAGCGACCATGAGCAGTTCTTC. Its protein product is CASSPRGTSDHEQFF.

V and J are TRBV6-4 and TRBJ2-3, with 11 bases matching TRBD2. The ends lost 0 bases at V and 4 bases at J; junction bases unmatched: 6. Germline CDR1 MRHNA, CDR2 SNTAGT. This CDR3 spans 17 amino acids. CDR3 loop: CASSDSGLAGRADTQYF. In nucleotides, the CDR3 is TGTGCCAGCAGTGACTCAGGACTAGCGGGCCGCGCAGATACGCAGTATTTT.

Only one count was recorded for this clone. The chain joins TRBV18 to TRBJ2-2, with D tentatively TRBD1 (6 bases). Trimming cost V 0 bases and J 7 bases, with 18 bases left between them. Germline loops: CDR1 KGHSH, CDR2 LQKENI. The CDR3 covers 17 residues. CDR3 protein: CASSPPVSGADGGELFF. CDR3 coding DNA: TGTGCCAGCTCACCACCCGTTTCAGGGGCGGATGGCGGGGAGCTGTTTTTT.

V usage is TRBV6-5 and J usage is TRBJ2-2; 8 bases fit TRBD1. The J segment lost 2 bases and the V segment lost 6 bases, leaving 5 bases of the junction unmatched. The CDR3 loop spans 15 amino acids. Germline V gene data show CDR1 as MNHEY and CDR2 as SVGAGI. The CDR3 spells CASRTGQGNTGELFF. The CDR3 DNA reads as TGTGCCAGCAGGACCGGACAGGGAAACACCGGGGAGCTGTTTTTT.

This sequence joins TRBV7-9 and TRBJ1-5, with D tentatively TRBD1 (5 bases). The germline gives CDR1 SEHNR, CDR2 FQNEAQ (reference sequence). The V gene lost 4 bases and the J gene lost 6 bases, with 13 bases spanning the gap. The CDR3 runs 14 residues. The CDR3 DNA reads TGTGCCAGCAGCTCCGGGGCCGGGAGTCAGCCCCAGCATTTT. Its translation: CASSSGAGSQPQHF.

The chain combines TRBV18 with TRBJ1-2, with D unclear. The CDR3 totals 15 residues. CDR1 is KGHSH, CDR2 LQKENI, per germline. The V and J ends lost 2 bases and 6 bases respectively, with 16 bases between them. The CDR3 nucleotides are TGTGCCAGCTCACCAATCTCGGGGTTGCGCGATGGCTACACCTTC. As protein: CASSPISGLRDGYTF.

This clone was detected only once. The V call is TRBV14, the J call TRBJ1-1, with 7 bases identical to TRBD1. Germline loops: CDR1 SGHDN, CDR2 FVKESK. This CDR3 contains 14 residues. The ends lost 4 bases at V and 5 bases at J; junction bases unmatched: 7. CDR3 coding DNA: TGTGCCAGCAGCCCATTCACAGGGGTTACTGAAGCTTTCTTT. Its translation is CASSPFTGVTEAFF.

This clone was detected only a few times. V usage is TRBV6-4 and J usage is TRBJ2-5; D not resolved. With 6 bases removed from V and 4 bases from J, the gap between germline ends came to 6 bases. Germline lookup yields CDR1 MRHNA and CDR2 SNTAGT. The CDR3 has 11 amino acids. CDR3 sequence (DNA): TGTGCCAGCAGGAGAAGAGAGACCCAGTACTTC. Protein: CASRRRETQYF.

A few counts support this clone. CDR3 nucleotide sequence: TGCAGTGCCAGCGGGGTCTACGAGCAGTACTTC. Residues: CSASGVYEQYF. The chain is built from TRBV20-1 and TRBJ2-7; 7 bases align to TRBD2. CDR1 and CDR2 from the germline V gene are DFQATT and SNEGSKA (reference sequence). The CDR3 runs to 11 residues. J gave up 3 bases and V 6 bases, and 2 bases lay outside the gene matches.

The chain carries TRBV11-3 and TRBJ2-1, with 7 bases fitting TRBD1. J gave up 6 bases and V 5 bases, and 10 bases lay outside the gene matches. CDR1 and CDR2 from the germline V gene are SGHNT and YENEEA. The CDR3 totals 15 residues. CDR3 residues: CASSRTGVEGNEQFF. As DNA, the CDR3 is TGTGCCAGCAGCCGTACAGGGGTGGAAGGCAATGAGCAGTTCTTC.

The gene calls are TRBV29-1 and TRBJ2-5, with 8 bases matching TRBD1. This CDR3 contains 14 residues. Germline V gene sequence: CDR1 SQVTM, CDR2 ANQGSEA. V lost 6 bases, J lost 6 bases, and 12 bases stayed unmatched. Here the CDR3 reads CSVASRGQEQTQYF. In DNA form, the CDR3 reads TGCAGCGTGGCCTCCAGGGGGCAGGAACAGACCCAGTACTTC. The whole variable domain, filled in from reference TRBV29-1 and TRBJ2-5, reads SAVISQKPSRDICQRGTSLTIQCQVDSQVTMMFWYRQQPGQSLTLIATANQGSEATYESGFVIDKFPISRPNLTFSTLTVSNMSPEDSSIYLCSVASRGQEQTQYFGPGTRLLVL.

This sequence joins TRBV19 and TRBJ2-1; possible D gene TRBD2, 6 bases. Trimming left V 5 bases short and J 1 base short, with 12 bases between. This CDR3 is 15 amino acids long. The germline gives CDR1 LNHDA, CDR2 SQIVND (reference sequence). CDR3 sequence: CASSALGGSYNEQFF. The CDR3 region has the DNA TGTGCCAGTAGTGCCCTTGGGGGGTCCTACAATGAGCAGTTCTTC.

The CDR3 sequence is CASSEQGTGSEKLFF. The CDR3 DNA reads as TGTGCCAGCAGTGAACAGGGGACAGGGAGTGAAAAACTGTTTTTT. V gene TRBV6-1 combines with J gene TRBJ1-4; TRBD1 matches 9 bases. Unmatched junction bases numbered 5, after V lost 2 bases and J lost 7 bases. The CDR3 is made up of 15 amino acids. Germline V gives CDR1 MNHNS, CDR2 SASEGT.

This clone was found a few times. The chain combines TRBV12-5 with TRBJ1-2, with a tentative D call TRBD1 (6 bases). Germline lookup yields CDR1 LGHNT and CDR2 FRNRAP. V gave up 1 base and J gave up 7 bases, with 13 bases separating them. The CDR3 is 14 residues long. For the CDR3, the DNA is TGTGCTAGTGGTTTGGATCCAGGGGTAGGTGGCTACACCTTC. Translation gives CASGLDPGVGGYTF.

In this sample, this clone turned up a few times. The chain couples TRBV14 to TRBJ2-5; D is unclear. With 1 base removed from V and 5 bases from J, the gap between germline ends came to 8 bases. Germline assignment: CDR1 SGHDN and CDR2 FVKESK. The CDR3 consists of 13 residues. The CDR3 nucleotides are TGTGCCAGCAGCCAAGCGGCCGGGGAGACCCAGTACTTC. Its protein product is CASSQAAGETQYF. The whole variable domain, filled in from reference TRBV14 and TRBJ2-5, reads EAGVTQFPSHSVIEKGQTVTLRCDPISGHDNLYWYRRVMGKEIKFLLHFVKESKQDESGMPNNRFLAERTGGTYSTLKVQPAELEDSGVYFCASSQAAGETQYFGPGTRLLVL.

This chain joins TRBV2 and TRBJ2-3; TRBD1 is a possible D gene (6 bases). This CDR3 spans 14 amino acids. Germline values: CDR1 SNHLY, CDR2 FYNNEI. V was shortened by 6 bases and J by 1 base, with 11 bases between the two germline ends. CDR3 in DNA: TGTGCCAGCAGCGAGGACAGCGGCACAGATACGCAGTATTTT. Translated, it gives CASSEDSGTDTQYF.